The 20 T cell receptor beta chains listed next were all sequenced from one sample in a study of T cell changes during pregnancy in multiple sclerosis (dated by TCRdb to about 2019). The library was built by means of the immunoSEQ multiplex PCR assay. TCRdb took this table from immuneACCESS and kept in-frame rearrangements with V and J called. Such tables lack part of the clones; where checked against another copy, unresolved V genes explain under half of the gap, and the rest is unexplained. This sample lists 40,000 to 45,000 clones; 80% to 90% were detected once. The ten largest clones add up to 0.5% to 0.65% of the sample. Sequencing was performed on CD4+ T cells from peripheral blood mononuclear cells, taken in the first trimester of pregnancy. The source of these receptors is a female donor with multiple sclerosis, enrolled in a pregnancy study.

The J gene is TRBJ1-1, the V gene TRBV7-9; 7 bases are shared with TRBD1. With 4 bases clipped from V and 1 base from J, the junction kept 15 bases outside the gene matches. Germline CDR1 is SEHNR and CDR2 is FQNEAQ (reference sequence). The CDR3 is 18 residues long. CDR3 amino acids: CASSSTEGDRGRNTEAFF. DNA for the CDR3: TGTGCCAGCAGCTCAACTGAGGGGGACAGAGGACGGAACACTGAAGCTTTCTTT.

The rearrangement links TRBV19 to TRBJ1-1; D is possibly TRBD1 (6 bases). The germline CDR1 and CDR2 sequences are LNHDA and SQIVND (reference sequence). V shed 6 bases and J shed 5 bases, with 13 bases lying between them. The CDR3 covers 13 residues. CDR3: CASSTDSATEAFF. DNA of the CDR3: TGTGCCAGTAGCACGGACAGTGCGACTGAAGCTTTCTTT.

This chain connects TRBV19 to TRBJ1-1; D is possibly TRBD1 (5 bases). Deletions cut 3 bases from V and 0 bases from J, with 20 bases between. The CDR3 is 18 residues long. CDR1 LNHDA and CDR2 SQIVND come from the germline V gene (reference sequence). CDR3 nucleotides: TGTGCCAGTAGTATTCGTCAAGTCGGGGGAAGTATGAACACTGAAGCTTTCTTT. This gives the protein CASSIRQVGGSMNTEAFF.

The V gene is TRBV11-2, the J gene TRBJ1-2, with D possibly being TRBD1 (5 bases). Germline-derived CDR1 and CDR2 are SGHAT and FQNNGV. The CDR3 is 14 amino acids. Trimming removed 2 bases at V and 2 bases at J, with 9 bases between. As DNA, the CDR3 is TGTGCCAGCAGCTTATATGCAGGGAACTATGGCTACACCTTC. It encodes CASSLYAGNYGYTF.

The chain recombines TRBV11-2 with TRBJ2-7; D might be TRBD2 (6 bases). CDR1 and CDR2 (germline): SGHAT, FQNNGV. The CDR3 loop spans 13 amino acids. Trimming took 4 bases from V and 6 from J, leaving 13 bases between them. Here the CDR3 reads CASSSGWRAEQYF. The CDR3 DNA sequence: TGTGCCAGCAGCTCAGGATGGAGGGCCGAGCAGTACTTC.

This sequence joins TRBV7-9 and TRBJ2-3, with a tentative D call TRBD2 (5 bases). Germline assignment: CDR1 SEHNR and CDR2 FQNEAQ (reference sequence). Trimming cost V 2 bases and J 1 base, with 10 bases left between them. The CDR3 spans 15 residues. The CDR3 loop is CASSLRVSGTDTQYF. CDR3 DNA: TGTGCCAGCAGCTTACGTGTTAGCGGCACAGATACGCAGTATTTT. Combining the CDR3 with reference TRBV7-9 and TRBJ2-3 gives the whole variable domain DTGVSQNPRHKITKRGQNVTFRCDPISEHNRLYWYRQTLGQGPEFLTYFQNEAQLEKSRLLSDRFSAERPKGSFSTLEIQRTEQGDSAMYLCASSLRVSGTDTQYFGPGTRLTVL.

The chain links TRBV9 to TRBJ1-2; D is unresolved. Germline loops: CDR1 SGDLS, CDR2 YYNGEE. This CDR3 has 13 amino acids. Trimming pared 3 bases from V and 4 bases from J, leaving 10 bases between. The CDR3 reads CASSAGSSYGYTF. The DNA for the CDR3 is TGTGCCAGCAGCGCGGGTAGTAGCTATGGCTACACCTTC.

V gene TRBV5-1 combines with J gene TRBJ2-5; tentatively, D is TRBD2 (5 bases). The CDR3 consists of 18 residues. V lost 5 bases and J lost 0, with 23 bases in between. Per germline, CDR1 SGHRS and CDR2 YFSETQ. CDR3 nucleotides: TGCGCCAGCAGTCCTATGGCGGCGGGTATATTGAACCAAGAGACCCAGTACTTC. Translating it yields CASSPMAAGILNQETQYF.

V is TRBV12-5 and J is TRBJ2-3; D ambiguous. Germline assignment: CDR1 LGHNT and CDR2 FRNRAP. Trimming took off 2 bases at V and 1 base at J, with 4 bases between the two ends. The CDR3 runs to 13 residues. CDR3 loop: CASGLIGTDTQYF. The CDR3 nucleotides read TGTGCTAGTGGTTTGATAGGCACAGATACGCAGTATTTT.

The CDR3 is CASSSFFEQFF. The CDR3 DNA reads as TGTGCCAGCAGCTCCTTTTTTGAGCAGTTCTTC. This chain connects TRBV7-2 to TRBJ2-1; no clear D gene. CDR1 SGHTA and CDR2 FQGNSA come from the germline V gene. This CDR3 contains 11 residues. The V and J ends lost 4 bases and 9 bases respectively, with 7 bases between them.

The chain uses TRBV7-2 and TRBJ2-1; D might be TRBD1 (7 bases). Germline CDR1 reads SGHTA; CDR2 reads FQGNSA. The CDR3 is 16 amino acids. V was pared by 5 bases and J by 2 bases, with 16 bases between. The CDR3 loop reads CASSRGGGVTYNEQFF. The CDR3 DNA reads TGTGCCAGCAGCCGAGGGGGCGGGGTGACCTACAATGAGCAGTTCTTC.

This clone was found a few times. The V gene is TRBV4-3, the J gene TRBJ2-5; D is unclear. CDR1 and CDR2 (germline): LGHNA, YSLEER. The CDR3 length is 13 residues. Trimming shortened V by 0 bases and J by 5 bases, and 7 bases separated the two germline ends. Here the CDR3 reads CASSQDRFETQYF. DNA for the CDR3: TGCGCCAGCAGCCAAGATCGGTTCGAGACCCAGTACTTC.

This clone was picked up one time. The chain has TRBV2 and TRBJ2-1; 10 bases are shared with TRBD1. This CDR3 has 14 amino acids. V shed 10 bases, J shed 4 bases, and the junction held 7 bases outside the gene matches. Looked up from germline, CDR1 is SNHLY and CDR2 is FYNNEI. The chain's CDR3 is CATGTGVTYNEQFF. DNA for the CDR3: TGTGCCACTGGGACAGGGGTCACGTACAATGAGCAGTTCTTC.

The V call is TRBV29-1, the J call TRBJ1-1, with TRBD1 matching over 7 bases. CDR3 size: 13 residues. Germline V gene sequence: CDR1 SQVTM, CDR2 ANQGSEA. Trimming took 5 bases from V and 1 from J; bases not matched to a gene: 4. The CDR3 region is CSVHAGGNTEAFF. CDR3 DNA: TGCAGCGTTCACGCAGGGGGGAACACTGAAGCTTTCTTT.

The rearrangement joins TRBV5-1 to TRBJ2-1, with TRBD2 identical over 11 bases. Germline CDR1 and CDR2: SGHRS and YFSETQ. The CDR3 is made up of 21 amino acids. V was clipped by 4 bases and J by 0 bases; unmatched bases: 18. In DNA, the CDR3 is TGCGCCAGCAGCCACACCAGCAGCCGACTAGCGGGAAGAATCTCCTACAATGAGCAGTTCTTC. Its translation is CASSHTSSRLAGRISYNEQFF.

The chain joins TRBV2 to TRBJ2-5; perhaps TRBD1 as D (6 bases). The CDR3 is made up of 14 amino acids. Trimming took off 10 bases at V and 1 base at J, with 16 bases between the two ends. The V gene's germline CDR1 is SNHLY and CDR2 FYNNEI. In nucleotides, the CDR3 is TGTGCCACGTCCTCCGGGACAACCCAAGAGACCCAGTACTTC. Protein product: CATSSGTTQETQYF. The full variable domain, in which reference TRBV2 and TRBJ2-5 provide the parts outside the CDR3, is EPEVTQTPSHQVTQMGQEVILRCVPISNHLYFYWYRQILGQKVEFLVSFYNNEISEKSEIFDDQFSVERPDGSNFTLKIRSTKLEDSAMYFCATSSGTTQETQYFGPGTRLLVL.

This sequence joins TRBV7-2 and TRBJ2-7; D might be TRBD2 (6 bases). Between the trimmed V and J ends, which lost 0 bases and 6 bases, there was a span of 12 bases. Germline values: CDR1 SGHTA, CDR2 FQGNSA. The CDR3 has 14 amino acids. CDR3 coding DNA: TGTGCCAGCAGCTTAGCGTCGCGGCGGGGCGAGCAGTACTTC. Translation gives CASSLASRRGEQYF.

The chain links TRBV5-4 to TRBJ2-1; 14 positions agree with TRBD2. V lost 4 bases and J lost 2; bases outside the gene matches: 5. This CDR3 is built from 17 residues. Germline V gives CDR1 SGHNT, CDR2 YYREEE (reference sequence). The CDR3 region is CASSPGLAGAPYNEQFF. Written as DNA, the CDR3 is TGTGCCAGCAGCCCGGGACTAGCGGGAGCCCCCTACAATGAGCAGTTCTTC.

The CDR3 coding sequence is TGTGCCAGTAGTATACAGCGTAATGAAAAACTGTTTTTT. Translation: CASSIQRNEKLFF. The chain uses TRBV19 and TRBJ1-4; D gene unclear. Germline values: CDR1 LNHDA, CDR2 SQIVND (reference sequence). The CDR3 extends over 13 amino acids. V was pared by 2 bases and J by 4 bases, with 5 bases between.

CDR3: CASSQESSGRFTGELFF. As DNA, the CDR3 is TGTGCCAGCAGCCAAGAGTCTAGCGGGAGGTTCACCGGGGAGCTGTTTTTT. The chain joins TRBV4-2 to TRBJ2-2, with 11 bases that match TRBD2. The CDR3 contains 17 residues. CDR1 LGHNA and CDR2 YNFKEQ come from the germline V gene. Losses at the gene ends were 0 bases for V and 4 bases for J; bases not matched to a gene: 4.